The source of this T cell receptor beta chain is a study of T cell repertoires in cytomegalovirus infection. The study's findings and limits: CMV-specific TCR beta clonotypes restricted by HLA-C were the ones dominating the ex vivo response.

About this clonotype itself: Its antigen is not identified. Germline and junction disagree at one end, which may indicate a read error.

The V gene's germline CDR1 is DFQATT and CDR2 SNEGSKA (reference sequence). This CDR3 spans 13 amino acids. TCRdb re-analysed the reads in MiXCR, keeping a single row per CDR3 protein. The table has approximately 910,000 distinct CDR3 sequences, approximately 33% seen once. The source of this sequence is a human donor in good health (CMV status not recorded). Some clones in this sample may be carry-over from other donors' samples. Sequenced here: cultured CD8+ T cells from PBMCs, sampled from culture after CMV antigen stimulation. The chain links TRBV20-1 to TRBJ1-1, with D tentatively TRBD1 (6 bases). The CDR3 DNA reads TGCAGTGCGAGAGGGACACAGAACACTGAAGCTTTCTTT. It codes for CSARGTQNTEAFF.